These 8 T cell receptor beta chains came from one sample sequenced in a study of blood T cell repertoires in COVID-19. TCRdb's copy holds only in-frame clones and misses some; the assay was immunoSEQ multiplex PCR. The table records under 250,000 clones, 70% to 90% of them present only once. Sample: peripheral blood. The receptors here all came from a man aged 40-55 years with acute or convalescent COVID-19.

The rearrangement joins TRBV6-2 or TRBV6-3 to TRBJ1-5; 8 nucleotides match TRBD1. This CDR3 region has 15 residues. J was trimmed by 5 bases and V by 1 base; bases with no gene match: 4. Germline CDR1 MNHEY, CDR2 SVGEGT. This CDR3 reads CASSYLTGADQPQHF. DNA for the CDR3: TGTGCCAGCAGTTACTTGACAGGGGCAGATCAGCCCCAGCATTTT.

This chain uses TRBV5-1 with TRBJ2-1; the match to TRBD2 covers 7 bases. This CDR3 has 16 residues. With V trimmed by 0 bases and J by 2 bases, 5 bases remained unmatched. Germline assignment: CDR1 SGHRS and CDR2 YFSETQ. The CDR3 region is CASSLVAGEPYNEQFF. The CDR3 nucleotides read TGCGCCAGCAGCTTGGTGGCGGGGGAGCCCTACAATGAGCAGTTCTTC.

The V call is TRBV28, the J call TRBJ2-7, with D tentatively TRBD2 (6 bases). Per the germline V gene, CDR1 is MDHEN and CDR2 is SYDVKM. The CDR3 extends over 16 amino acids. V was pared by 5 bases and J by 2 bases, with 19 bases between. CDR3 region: CASSQAISGLPYEQYF. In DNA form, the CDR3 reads TGTGCCAGCAGTCAGGCAATTAGCGGCCTCCCCTACGAGCAGTACTTC.

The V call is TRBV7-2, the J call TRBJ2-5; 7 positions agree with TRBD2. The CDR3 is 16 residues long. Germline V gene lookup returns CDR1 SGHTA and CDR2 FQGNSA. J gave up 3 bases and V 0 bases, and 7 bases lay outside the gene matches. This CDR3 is CASSLASWGGEETQYF. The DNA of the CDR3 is TGTGCCAGCAGCTTAGCTTCGTGGGGGGGGGAAGAGACCCAGTACTTC.

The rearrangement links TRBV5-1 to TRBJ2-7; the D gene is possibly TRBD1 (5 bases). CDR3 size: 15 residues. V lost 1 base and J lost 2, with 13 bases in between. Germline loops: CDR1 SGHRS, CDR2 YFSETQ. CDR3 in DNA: TGCGCCAGCAGCTTGTTCCAGGGTGGGACCTACGAGCAGTACTTC. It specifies CASSLFQGGTYEQYF.

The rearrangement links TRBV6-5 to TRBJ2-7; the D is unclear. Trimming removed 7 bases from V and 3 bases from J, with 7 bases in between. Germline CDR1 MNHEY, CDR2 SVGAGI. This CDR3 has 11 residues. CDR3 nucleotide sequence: TGTGCCAGCAATTATTACTACGAGCAGTACTTC. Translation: CASNYYYEQYF.

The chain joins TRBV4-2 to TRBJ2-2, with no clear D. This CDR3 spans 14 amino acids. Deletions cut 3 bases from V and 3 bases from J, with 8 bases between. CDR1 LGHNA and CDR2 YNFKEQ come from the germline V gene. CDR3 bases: TGTGCCAGCAGCCAGGCGGATGACACCGGGGAGCTGTTTTTT. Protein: CASSQADDTGELFF.

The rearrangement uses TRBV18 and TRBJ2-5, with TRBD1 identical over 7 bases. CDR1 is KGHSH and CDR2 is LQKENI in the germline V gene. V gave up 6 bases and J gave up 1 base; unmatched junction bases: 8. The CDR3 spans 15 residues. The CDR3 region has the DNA TGTGCCAGCTCCTTACAGGGGCCGTCCCAAGAGACCCAGTACTTC. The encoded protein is CASSLQGPSQETQYF.